The sequence of this T cell receptor beta chain was determined in a study of cytomegalovirus exposure and HLA in healthy donors. This PCR relied on a set of 60 Vbeta primers and 13 Jbeta primers. The table came from immunoSEQ multiplex PCR; TCRdb's copy has only in-frame clones and leaves some out. The ten top clones account for around 1.1%, within a sample of about 82,000 clones. Germline assignment: CDR1 GTSNPN and CDR2 SVGIG (reference sequence). This CDR3 has 16 residues. Trimming removed 2 bases from V and 0 bases from J; junction bases left unmatched: 8. The sequencing sample was made of PBMCs. The source is a woman aged 25 to 45 in good health and CMV-seronegative. The rearrangement joins TRBV30 to TRBJ2-3; 7 nucleotides match TRBD1. CDR3 nucleotide sequence: TGTGCCTGGAGTCGTGGTAAGGGGGCTAGCACAGATACGCAGTATTTT. As protein: CAWSRGKGASTDTQYF.